This T cell receptor beta chain was sequenced in a study of spatial heterogeneity in lung cancer. Study details: More beta-chain than alpha-chain sequences were consistently detected.

TCRdb re-derived calls from the 5' RACE reads in MiXCR, one entry per CDR3 protein. The top ten hold under 30% of the sample, which has 9,500 to 12,000 distinct CDR3 sequences, 6.3% seen once. The time point: sample taken at primary tumor resection. No cells were sorted before sequencing. The whole RNA sequenced was extracted from tumor, nontumor lung or frozen PBMC. Donors were over 70 untreated early-stage non-small cell lung cancer patients. In regard to this clonotype: Its specificity is unknown. This beta chain is an off-target read within a library intended for alpha chains, so its frequency means little.

General observations from the study: Relative to follow-up, resection was when ubiquitous expanded tumor TCRs appeared more in blood.

The sequences come from PBMCs, collected at surgery. This clonotype originated in a male donor with early-stage non-small cell lung cancer.

The CDR3 coding sequence is TGCAGTGCTAGAAGCCGTCTCGCCTCCGGGGAGCTGTTTTTT. It encodes CSARSRLASGELFF. This rearrangement joins TRBV20-1 to TRBJ2-2, with D unclear. Germline V gene lookup returns CDR1 DFQATT and CDR2 SNEGSKA (reference sequence). V lost 2 bases and J 6 bases, leaving 13 bases between the germline ends. The CDR3 totals 14 residues.